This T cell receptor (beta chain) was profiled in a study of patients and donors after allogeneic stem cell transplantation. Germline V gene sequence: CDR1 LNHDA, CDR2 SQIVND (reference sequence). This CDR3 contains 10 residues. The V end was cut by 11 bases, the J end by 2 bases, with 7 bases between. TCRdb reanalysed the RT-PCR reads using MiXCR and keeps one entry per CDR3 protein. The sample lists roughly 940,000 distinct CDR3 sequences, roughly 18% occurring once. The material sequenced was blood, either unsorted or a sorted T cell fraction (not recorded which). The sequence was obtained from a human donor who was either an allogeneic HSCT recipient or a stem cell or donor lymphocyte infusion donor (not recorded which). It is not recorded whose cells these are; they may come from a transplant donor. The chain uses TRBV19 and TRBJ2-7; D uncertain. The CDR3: CAAGTYEQYF. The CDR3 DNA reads TGTGCCGCCGGAACCTACGAGCAGTACTTC.